This note documents a single TCR beta chain sequence. Its target is not known. TCR beta CDR3 regions were amplified from RNA. HTBI primers drove first-round RT-PCR of the TCR CDR3. TCRdb reprocessed the multiplex PCR reads with MiXCR, giving one entry per CDR3 protein. The table includes a few hundred thousand distinct CDR3 sequences, under 25% detected once. This record belongs to a study of T cells in Graves' hyperthyroidism and ophthalmopathy. Broader study findings: In blood, most of the thyroid clonotypes expanded above 0.001 were also present.

The V and J ends lost 8 bases and 10 bases respectively, with 29 bases between them. This CDR3 comprises 16 residues. Germline V gene data show CDR1 as MDHEN and CDR2 as SYDVKM. This clonotype originated in a woman in her 70s with Graves' ophthalmopathy. The sequenced sample was blood. V usage is TRBV28 and J usage is TRBJ2-5; D possibly uses TRBD1 or TRBD2 (5 bases each). The CDR3 reads CASSLTRDLPTRDQYF. In nucleotides, the CDR3 is TGTGCCAGCTCCCTTACCCGGGACCTCCCGACAAGGGACCAGTACTTC.